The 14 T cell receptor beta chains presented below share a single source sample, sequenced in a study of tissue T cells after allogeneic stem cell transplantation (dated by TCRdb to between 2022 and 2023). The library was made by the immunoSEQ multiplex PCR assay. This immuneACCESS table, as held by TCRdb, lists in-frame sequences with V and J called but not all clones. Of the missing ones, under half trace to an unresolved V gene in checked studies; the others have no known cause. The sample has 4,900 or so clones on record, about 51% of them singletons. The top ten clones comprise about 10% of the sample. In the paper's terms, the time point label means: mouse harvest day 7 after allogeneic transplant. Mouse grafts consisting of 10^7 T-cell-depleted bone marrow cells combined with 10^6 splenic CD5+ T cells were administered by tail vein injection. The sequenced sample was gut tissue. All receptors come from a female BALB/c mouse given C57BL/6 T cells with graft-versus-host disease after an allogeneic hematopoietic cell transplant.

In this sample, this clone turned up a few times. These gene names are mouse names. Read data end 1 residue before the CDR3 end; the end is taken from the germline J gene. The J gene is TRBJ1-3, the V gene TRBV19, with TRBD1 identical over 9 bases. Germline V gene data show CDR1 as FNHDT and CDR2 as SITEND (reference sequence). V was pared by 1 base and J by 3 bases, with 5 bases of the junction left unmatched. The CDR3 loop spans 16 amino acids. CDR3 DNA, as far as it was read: TGTGCCAGCAGTATACTGGGACAGGGCCATGGAAATACGCTCTAT. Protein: CASSILGQGHGNTLY. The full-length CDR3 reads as CASSILGQGHGNTLYF.

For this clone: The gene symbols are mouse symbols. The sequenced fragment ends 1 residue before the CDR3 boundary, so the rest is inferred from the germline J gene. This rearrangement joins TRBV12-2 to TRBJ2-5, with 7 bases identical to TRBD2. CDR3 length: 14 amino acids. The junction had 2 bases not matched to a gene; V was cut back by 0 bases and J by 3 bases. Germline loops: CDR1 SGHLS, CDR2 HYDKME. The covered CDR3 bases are TGTGCCAGCTCTCTCGCCTGGGGGCAAGACACCCAGTAC. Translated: CASSLAWGQDTQY. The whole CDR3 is CASSLAWGQDTQYF. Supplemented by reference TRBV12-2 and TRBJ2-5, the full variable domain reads NSGVVQSPRYIIKGKGERSILKCIPISGHLSVAWYQQTQGQELKFFIQHYDKMERDKGNLPSRFSVQQFDDYHSEMNMSALELEDSAVYFCASSLAWGQDTQYFGPGTRLLVL.

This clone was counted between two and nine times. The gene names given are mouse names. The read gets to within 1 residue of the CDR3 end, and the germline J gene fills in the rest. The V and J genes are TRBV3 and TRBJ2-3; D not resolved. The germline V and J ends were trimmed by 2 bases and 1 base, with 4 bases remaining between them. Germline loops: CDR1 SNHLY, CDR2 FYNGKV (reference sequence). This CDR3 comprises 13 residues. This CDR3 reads CASSLLGAETLYF. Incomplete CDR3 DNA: TGTGCCAGCAGCTTACTGGGTGCAGAAACGCTGTAT. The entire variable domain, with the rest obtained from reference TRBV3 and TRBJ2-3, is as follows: GPKVLQIPSHQIIDMGQMVTLNCDPVSNHLYFYWYKQILGQQMEFLVNFYNGKVMEKSKLFKDQFSVERPDGSYFTLKIQPTALEDSAVYFCASSLLGAETLYFGSGTRLTVL.

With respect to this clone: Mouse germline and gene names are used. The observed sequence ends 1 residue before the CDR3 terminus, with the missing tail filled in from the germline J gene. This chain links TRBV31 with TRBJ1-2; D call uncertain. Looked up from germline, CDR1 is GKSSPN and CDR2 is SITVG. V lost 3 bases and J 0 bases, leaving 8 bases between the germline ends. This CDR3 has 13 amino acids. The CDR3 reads CAWSRTSNSDYTF. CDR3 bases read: TGTGCCTGGAGCCGGACTTCAAACTCCGACTACACC.

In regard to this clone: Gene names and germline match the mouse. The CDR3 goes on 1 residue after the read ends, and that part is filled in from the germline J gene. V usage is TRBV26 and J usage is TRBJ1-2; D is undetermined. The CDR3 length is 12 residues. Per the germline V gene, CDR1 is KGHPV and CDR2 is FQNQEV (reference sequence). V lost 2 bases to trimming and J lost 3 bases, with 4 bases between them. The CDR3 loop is CASSLGDSDYTF. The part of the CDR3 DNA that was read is TGTGCCAGCAGTCTGGGGGACTCCGACTACACC.

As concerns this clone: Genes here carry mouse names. CDR3 DNA, as far as it was read: TGTGCCAGCAGCTTACAGGGAGGTGCAGAAACGCTGTAT. Residues: CASSLQGGAETLY. The CDR3 in full is CASSLQGGAETLYF. This chain links TRBV3 with TRBJ2-3, with a weak D call TRBD1 (5 bases). The observed sequence ends 1 residue before the CDR3 terminus, with the missing tail filled in from the germline J gene. V shed 2 bases and J shed 1 base, with 7 bases lying between them. The CDR3 consists of 14 residues. From germline, CDR1 is SNHLY and CDR2 FYNGKV (reference sequence).

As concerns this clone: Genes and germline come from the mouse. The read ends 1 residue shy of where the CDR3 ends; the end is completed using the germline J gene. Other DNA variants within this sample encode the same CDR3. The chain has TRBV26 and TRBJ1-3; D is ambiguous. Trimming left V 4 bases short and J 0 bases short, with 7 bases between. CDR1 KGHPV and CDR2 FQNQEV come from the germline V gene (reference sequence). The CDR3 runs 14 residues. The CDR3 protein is CASSPDNSGNTLYF. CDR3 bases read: TGTGCCAGCAGTCCCGACAATTCTGGAAATACGCTCTAT. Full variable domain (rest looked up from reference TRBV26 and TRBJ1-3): NSKVIQTPRYLVKGQGQKAKMRCIPEKGHPVVFWYQQNKNNEFKFLINFQNQEVLQQIDMTEKRFSAECPSNSPCSLEIQSSEAGDSALYLCASSPDNSGNTLYFGEGSRLIVV.

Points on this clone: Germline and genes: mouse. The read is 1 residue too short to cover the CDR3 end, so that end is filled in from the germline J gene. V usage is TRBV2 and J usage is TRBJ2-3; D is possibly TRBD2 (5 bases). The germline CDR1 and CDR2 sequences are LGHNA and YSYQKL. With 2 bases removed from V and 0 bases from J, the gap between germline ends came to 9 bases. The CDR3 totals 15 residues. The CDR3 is CASSQLGASAETLYF. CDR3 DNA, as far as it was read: TGTGCCAGCAGCCAACTGGGAGCTAGTGCAGAAACGCTGTAT.

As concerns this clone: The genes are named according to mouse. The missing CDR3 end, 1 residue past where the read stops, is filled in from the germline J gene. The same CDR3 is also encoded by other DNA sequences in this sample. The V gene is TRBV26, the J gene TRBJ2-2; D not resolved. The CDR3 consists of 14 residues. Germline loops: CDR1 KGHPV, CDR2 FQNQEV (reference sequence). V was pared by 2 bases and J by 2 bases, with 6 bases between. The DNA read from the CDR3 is TGTGCCAGCAGTCTGCAAGGGAACACCGGGCAGCTCTAC. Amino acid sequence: CASSLQGNTGQLY. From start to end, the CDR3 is CASSLQGNTGQLYF.

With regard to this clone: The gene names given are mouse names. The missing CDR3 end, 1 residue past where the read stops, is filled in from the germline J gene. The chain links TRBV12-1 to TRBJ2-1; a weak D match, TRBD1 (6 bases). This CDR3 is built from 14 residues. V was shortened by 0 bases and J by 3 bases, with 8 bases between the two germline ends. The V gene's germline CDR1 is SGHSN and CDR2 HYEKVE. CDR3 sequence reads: CASSLEGVYAEQFF. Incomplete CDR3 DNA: TGTGCCAGCTCTCTCGAGGGGGTCTATGCTGAGCAGTTC.

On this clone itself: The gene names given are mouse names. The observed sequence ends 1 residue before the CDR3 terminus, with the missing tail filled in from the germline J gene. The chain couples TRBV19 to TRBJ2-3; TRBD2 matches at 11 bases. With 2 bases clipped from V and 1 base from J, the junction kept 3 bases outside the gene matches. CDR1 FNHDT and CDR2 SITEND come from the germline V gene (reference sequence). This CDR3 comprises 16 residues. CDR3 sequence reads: CASSIGLGGGAETLYF. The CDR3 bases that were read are TGTGCCAGCAGTATCGGACTGGGGGGAGGTGCAGAAACGCTGTAT.

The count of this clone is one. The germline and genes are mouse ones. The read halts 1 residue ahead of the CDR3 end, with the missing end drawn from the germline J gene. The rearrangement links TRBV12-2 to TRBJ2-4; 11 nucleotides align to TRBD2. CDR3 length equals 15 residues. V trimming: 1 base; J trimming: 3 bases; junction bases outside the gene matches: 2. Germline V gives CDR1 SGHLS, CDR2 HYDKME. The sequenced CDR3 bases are TGTGCCAGCTCTCTGGGACTGGGGGTACAAAACACCTTGTAC. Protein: CASSLGLGVQNTLY. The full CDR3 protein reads CASSLGLGVQNTLYF.

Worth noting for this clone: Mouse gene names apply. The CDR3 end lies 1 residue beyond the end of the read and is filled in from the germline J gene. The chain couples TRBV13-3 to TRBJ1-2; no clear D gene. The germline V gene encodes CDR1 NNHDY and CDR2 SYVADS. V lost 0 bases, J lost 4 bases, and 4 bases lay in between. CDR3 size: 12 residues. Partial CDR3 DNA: TGTGCCAGCAGTGATGGGGGCTCCGACTACACC. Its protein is CASSDGGSDYT. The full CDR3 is CASSDGGSDYTF.

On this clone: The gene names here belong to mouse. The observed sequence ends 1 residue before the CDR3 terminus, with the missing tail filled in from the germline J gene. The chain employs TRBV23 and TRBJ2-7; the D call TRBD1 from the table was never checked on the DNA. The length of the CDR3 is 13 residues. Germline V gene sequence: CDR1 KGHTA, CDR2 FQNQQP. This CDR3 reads CSSSQKTGGEQYF. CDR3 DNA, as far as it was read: TGCTCCAGCAGTCAAAAGACAGGGGGTGAACAGTAC. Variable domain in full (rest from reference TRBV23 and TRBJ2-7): DAAVTQKPRYLIKMKGQEAEMKCIPEKGHTAVFWYQQKQSKELKFLIYFQNQQPLDQIDMVKERFSAVCPSSSLCSLGIRTCEAEDSALYLCSSSQKTGGEQYFGPGTRLTVL.